These 24 T cell receptor beta chains originate from one sample sequenced in a study of cytomegalovirus exposure and HLA in healthy donors. The PCR used 60 Vbeta and 13 Jbeta primers. Some clones are missing from TCRdb's copy, which holds only in-frame ones; the method was immunoSEQ multiplex PCR. Of more than 55,000 clones listed, around 83% were seen once; the top ten hold approximately 1.5%. The sequenced sample consisted of PBMCs. Source of these receptors: a human donor in good health.

The J gene is TRBJ2-7, the V gene TRBV7-9; 8 bases map to TRBD2. The CDR3 spans 14 residues. The germline gives CDR1 SEHNR, CDR2 FQNEAQ (reference sequence). With V trimmed by 5 bases and J by 3 bases, 6 bases remained unmatched. This CDR3 reads CASSTGSGSYEQYF. The CDR3 nucleotides read TGTGCCAGCAGCACGGGAAGCGGGAGCTACGAGCAGTACTTC.

This chain joins TRBV6-4 and TRBJ1-5, with 10 bases identical to TRBD1. Germline CDR1 is MRHNA and CDR2 is SNTAGT. The junction had 17 bases not matched to a gene; V was cut back by 10 bases and J by 2 bases. CDR3 length equals 18 residues. The CDR3 DNA reads TGTGCCACCCAGGGGGACAGGGGAAGGTTGGGTGGCAATCAGCCCCAGCATTTT. Translated, it gives CATQGDRGRLGGNQPQHF.

This clone is a singleton in its sample. The chain employs TRBV23-1 and TRBJ1-2; weak D call: TRBD1 (5 bases). TRBV23-1 is an open reading frame whose function is uncertain. Trimming stripped 8 bases from V and 6 bases from J, with 19 bases between. The CDR3 extends over 14 amino acids. The DNA of the CDR3 is TGCGCCAGCGTCGTTCCGCGGGGGGTGGATGGCTACACCTTC. As protein: CASVVPRGVDGYTF.

This clone occurred once. The CDR3 loop is CASSSRRDMSGYTF. The DNA of the CDR3 is TGTGCCAGTAGTAGCAGACGAGACATGAGTGGCTACACCTTC. V and J are TRBV19 and TRBJ1-2; D gene unclear. Trimming stripped 4 bases from V and 7 bases from J, with 16 bases between. This CDR3 comprises 14 residues. From germline, CDR1 is LNHDA and CDR2 SQIVND (reference sequence).

The chain couples TRBV4-3 to TRBJ2-1; D possibly corresponds to TRBD2 (6 bases). V gave up 0 bases and J gave up 1 base, with 10 bases separating them. This CDR3 is 16 amino acids long. Germline values: CDR1 LGHNA, CDR2 YSLEER. Written as DNA, the CDR3 is TGCGCCAGCAGCCAAGATGGTAGCGGATCCTACAATGAGCAGTTCTTC. This gives the protein CASSQDGSGSYNEQFF.

This chain uses TRBV4-1 with TRBJ2-7, with 7 bases matching TRBD2. V was pared by 1 base and J by 4 bases, with 4 bases of the junction left unmatched. The CDR3 has 14 amino acids. The V gene's germline CDR1 is MGHRA and CDR2 YSYEKL. Here the CDR3 reads CASSQGGGMYEQYF. CDR3 coding DNA: TGCGCCAGCAGCCAAGGGGGGGGAATGTACGAGCAGTACTTC.

The chain carries TRBV6-5 and TRBJ2-7, with TRBD2 matching over 10 bases. Germline trimming cut 6 bases from V and 0 bases from J; bases unmatched to any gene: 5. From germline, CDR1 is MNHEY and CDR2 SVGAGI. The CDR3 extends over 15 amino acids. The CDR3 loop reads CASRRTSGDSYEQYF. The CDR3 DNA follows: TGTGCCAGCAGACGTACTAGCGGGGACTCCTACGAGCAGTACTTC.

The chain uses TRBV18 and TRBJ1-4; 9 bases agree with TRBD1. CDR1 and CDR2 (germline): KGHSH, LQKENI. The CDR3 runs 19 residues. J lost 5 bases, V lost 3 bases, and 16 bases had no gene match. Written as DNA, the CDR3 is TGTGCCAGCTCACCTTTCCAGGACAGGGGTTTGTTGAGGAATGAAAAACTGTTTTTT. Translated, it gives CASSPFQDRGLLRNEKLFF. The variable domain in full, with the rest retrieved from reference TRBV18 and TRBJ1-4, is NAGVMQNPRHLVRRRGQEARLRCSPMKGHSHVYWYRQLPEEGLKFMVYLQKENIIDESGMPKERFSAEFPKEGPSILRIQQVVRGDSAAYFCASSPFQDRGLLRNEKLFFGSGTQLSVL.

The chain links TRBV14 to TRBJ2-5, with 11 bases matching TRBD2. V lost 4 bases to trimming and J lost 5 bases; unmatched junction nucleotides: 6. This CDR3 spans 15 amino acids. CDR1 SGHDN and CDR2 FVKESK come from the germline V gene. This CDR3 reads CASSRLAGGGETQYF. In nucleotides, the CDR3 is TGTGCCAGCAGCCGTCTAGCGGGAGGTGGTGAGACCCAGTACTTC.

The chain links TRBV7-6 to TRBJ2-3; 7 bases are a match to TRBD2. In germline, CDR1 is SGHVS, CDR2 FNYEAQ. This CDR3 is built from 14 residues. V lost 7 bases to trimming and J lost 0 bases; unmatched junction nucleotides: 4. CDR3 nucleotide sequence: TGTGCCAGCAAAGGGACTACTAGCACAGATACGCAGTATTTT. Encoded protein: CASKGTTSTDTQYF.

In the case of this clone: The junction differs from germline at one of its ends, possibly a read error. The chain is built from TRBV18 and TRBJ1-5, with D perhaps matching TRBD1 (5 bases). The CDR3 consists of 17 residues. Germline values: CDR1 KGHSH, CDR2 LQKENI. The CDR3 protein is CASSPRPTPGNNQPQHF. CDR3 bases: TGTGCCAGCTCCCCACGCCCCACGCCAGGGAACAATCAGCCCCAGCATTTT.

This clone was observed a few times. The J gene is TRBJ2-2, the V gene TRBV28; 9 nucleotides match TRBD1. This CDR3 contains 16 residues. CDR1 is MDHEN, CDR2 SYDVKM, per germline. The V segment lost 4 bases and the J segment 10 bases; nucleotides outside the gene matches: 13. The CDR3 here is CASSSPGQGGLSELFF. In DNA, the CDR3 is TGTGCCAGCAGTTCTCCGGGACAGGGTGGTTTGTCGGAGCTGTTTTTT.

The CDR3 DNA is TGTGCCATCAAGGGACAGCCGAACACCGGGGAGCTGTTTTTT. Its translation: CAIKGQPNTGELFF. V gene TRBV10-3 combines with J gene TRBJ2-2, with TRBD1 matching over 7 bases. Germline CDR1 and CDR2: ENHRY and SYGVKD. CDR3 size: 14 residues. V lost 7 bases, J lost 0 bases, and 2 bases stayed unmatched.

The V and J genes are TRBV5-4 and TRBJ1-4, with no clear D. This CDR3 is built from 15 residues. Germline V gene data show CDR1 as SGHNT and CDR2 as YYREEE (reference sequence). V shed 4 bases and J shed 8 bases, with 18 bases lying between them. CDR3 sequence: CASSQRYGGGEKLFF. The CDR3 DNA follows: TGTGCCAGCAGCCAAAGGTACGGCGGCGGGGAAAAACTGTTTTTT.

The chain recombines TRBV28 with TRBJ2-5; D call uncertain. Trimming took 8 bases from V and 7 from J, leaving 20 bases between them. This CDR3 has 14 residues. Germline CDR1 reads MDHEN; CDR2 reads SYDVKM. As DNA, the CDR3 is TGTGCCAGCCGCCCGCCGGCGGCGGTGGTGACCCAGTACTTC. Translation: CASRPPAAVVTQYF.

The CDR3 reads CARDLGSPSETQYF. The CDR3 bases are TGTGCCAGGGACCTGGGGAGCCCCAGTGAGACCCAGTACTTC. This chain links TRBV9 with TRBJ2-5; TRBD2 is a possible D gene (5 bases). Per germline, CDR1 SGDLS and CDR2 YYNGEE. The V and J ends lost 8 bases and 5 bases respectively, with 19 bases between them. This CDR3 contains 14 residues.

V gene TRBV9 combines with J gene TRBJ1-5; D gene ambiguous. The CDR3 is 14 amino acids. With 0 bases removed from V and 9 bases from J, the gap between germline ends came to 13 bases. Per germline, CDR1 SGDLS and CDR2 YYNGEE. CDR3 DNA: TGTGCCAGCAGCGTAGCTACGGGCCGGGGGCCCCAGCATTTT. This gives the protein CASSVATGRGPQHF.

V and J are TRBV7-2 and TRBJ2-7, with TRBD1 as a possible D gene (5 bases). The germline gives CDR1 SGHTA, CDR2 FQGNSA. The CDR3 runs 14 residues. The V gene lost 4 bases and the J gene lost 5 bases, with 15 bases spanning the gap. This CDR3 reads CASSSPAAGNEQYF. CDR3 nucleotide sequence: TGTGCCAGCAGCTCTCCGGCGGCAGGGAACGAGCAGTACTTC.

The genes are TRBV5-1 and TRBJ2-3; 11 positions agree with TRBD2. The J segment lost 4 bases and the V segment lost 2 bases, leaving 3 bases of the junction unmatched. CDR3 length equals 15 residues. Per the germline V gene, CDR1 is SGHRS and CDR2 is YFSETQ. The CDR3 DNA reads as TGCGCCAGCAGCTTCGCTAGCGGGGGGCCAGATACGCAGTATTTT. Protein product: CASSFASGGPDTQYF. The variable domain in full, completed from reference TRBV5-1 and TRBJ2-3, reads KAGVTQTPRYLIKTRGQQVTLSCSPISGHRSVSWYQQTPGQGLQFLFEYFSETQRNKGNFPGRFSGRQFSNSRSEMNVSTLELGDSALYLCASSFASGGPDTQYFGPGTRLTVL.

The J gene is TRBJ2-5, the V gene TRBV18, with TRBD1 identical over 7 bases. The CDR3 loop spans 15 amino acids. V trimming: 1 base; J trimming: 2 bases; junction bases outside the gene matches: 4. CDR1 is KGHSH and CDR2 is LQKENI in the germline V gene. The CDR3 reads CASSPLSRGQETQYF. In nucleotides, the CDR3 is TGTGCCAGCTCACCACTTAGCAGGGGGCAAGAGACCCAGTACTTC.

The chain has TRBV6-5 and TRBJ2-7; perhaps TRBD1 as D (5 bases). The germline V and J ends were trimmed by 0 bases and 2 bases, with 11 bases remaining between them. This CDR3 spans 15 amino acids. CDR1 is MNHEY and CDR2 is SVGAGI in the germline V gene. CDR3 in amino acids: CASSYSSRQTYEQYF. The CDR3 bases are TGTGCCAGCAGTTACTCTTCCCGACAGACCTACGAGCAGTACTTC.

The J gene is TRBJ2-7, the V gene TRBV9; the D gene is possibly TRBD2 (6 bases). The V gene lost 4 bases and the J gene lost 5 bases, with 22 bases spanning the gap. The CDR3 contains 16 residues. CDR1 is SGDLS and CDR2 is YYNGEE in the germline V gene. The CDR3 region has the DNA TGTGCCAGCAGCACTCTAGCGCTAGATCTAAGGGACGAGCAGTACTTC. Translated: CASSTLALDLRDEQYF.

The V gene is TRBV4-3, the J gene TRBJ2-1, with TRBD2 identical over 7 bases. Germline V CDR1 and CDR2: LGHNA, YSLEER. This CDR3 has 14 amino acids. Unmatched junction bases numbered 5, after V lost 1 base and J lost 8 bases. CDR3 protein: CASSQGLATDEQFF. As DNA, the CDR3 is TGCGCCAGCAGCCAAGGACTAGCTACAGATGAGCAGTTCTTC.

Concerning this clone itself: Germline is not matched at one junction end, which may reflect a read error. This chain uses TRBV7-9 with TRBJ2-1; maybe TRBD2 (5 bases). From germline, CDR1 is SEHNR and CDR2 FQNEAQ (reference sequence). The CDR3 covers 13 residues. Written as DNA, the CDR3 is TGTTCCAGCAGATTTACTAGTAAGGGTGAGCAGTTCTTC. Its translation is CSSRFTSKGEQFF.